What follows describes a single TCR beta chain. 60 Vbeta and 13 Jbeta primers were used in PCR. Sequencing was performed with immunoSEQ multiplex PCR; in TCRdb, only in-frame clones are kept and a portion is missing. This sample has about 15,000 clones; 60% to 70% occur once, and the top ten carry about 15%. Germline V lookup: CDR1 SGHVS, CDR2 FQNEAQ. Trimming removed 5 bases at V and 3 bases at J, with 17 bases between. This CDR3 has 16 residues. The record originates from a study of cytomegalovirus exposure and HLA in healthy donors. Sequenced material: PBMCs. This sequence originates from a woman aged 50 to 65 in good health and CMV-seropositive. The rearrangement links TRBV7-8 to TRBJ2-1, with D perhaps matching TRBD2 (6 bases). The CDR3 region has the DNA TGTGCCAGCAGCACACGGGCGGCTAGCGTCTACAATGAGCAGTTCTTC. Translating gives CASSTRAASVYNEQFF. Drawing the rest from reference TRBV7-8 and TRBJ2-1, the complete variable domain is GAGVSQSPRYKVAKRGQDVALRCDPISGHVSLFWYQQALGQGPEFLTYFQNEAQLDKSGLPSDRFFAERPEGSVSTLKIQRTQQEDSAVYLCASSTRAASVYNEQFFGPGTRLTVL.